A single sample is the source of the 31 T cell receptor beta chains below, sequenced in a study of T cells after posttransplantation cyclophosphamide. The table came from immunoSEQ multiplex PCR; TCRdb's copy has only in-frame clones and leaves some out. The sample contains around 34,000 clones, none of them singletons. Sequenced: PBMCs. These receptors were taken from a man in his fifties in good health, CMV-negative, and a related stem cell transplant donor.

This clone was seen ten or more times. The V call is TRBV19, the J call TRBJ2-1, with a weak D call TRBD1 (6 bases). The V end lost 4 bases, the J end lost 3 bases, and 13 bases lay between the germline ends. The CDR3 length is 15 residues. In germline, CDR1 is LNHDA, CDR2 SQIVND (reference sequence). The CDR3 is CASSTPGVVYNEQFF. In nucleotides, the CDR3 is TGTGCCAGTAGTACCCCAGGGGTTGTCTACAATGAGCAGTTCTTC.

This clone was seen at least ten times. The chain carries TRBV10-3 and TRBJ2-7, with 7 positions matching TRBD1. V trimming: 4 bases; J trimming: 2 bases; junction bases outside the gene matches: 2. CDR3 length equals 13 residues. Germline V gives CDR1 ENHRY, CDR2 SYGVKD. The CDR3 sequence: CAISGQGTYEQYF. For the CDR3, the DNA is TGTGCCATCAGTGGACAGGGAACCTACGAGCAGTACTTC.

This clone has a count of ten or more. The J gene is TRBJ2-7, the V gene TRBV7-6, with 8 bases aligning to TRBD1. The CDR3 has 15 residues. CDR1 is SGHVS, CDR2 FNYEAQ, per germline. With 5 bases clipped from V and 4 bases from J, the junction kept 10 bases outside the gene matches. CDR3 sequence (DNA): TGTGCCAGCAGCGATGGCACGGGACAGGCTTACGAGCAGTACTTC. This sequence encodes CASSDGTGQAYEQYF.

In this sample, this clone turned up many times. This chain links TRBV5-1 with TRBJ1-1, with 12 bases identical to TRBD1. The CDR3 has 17 residues. V lost 3 bases and J lost 1; bases outside the gene matches: 7. CDR1 is SGHRS and CDR2 is YFSETQ in the germline V gene. In nucleotides, the CDR3 is TGCGCCAGCAGCTCCGGGACAGGGGGCGCCGGGAACACTGAAGCTTTCTTT. Translated: CASSSGTGGAGNTEAFF. The variable domain in full, completed from reference TRBV5-1 and TRBJ1-1, reads KAGVTQTPRYLIKTRGQQVTLSCSPISGHRSVSWYQQTPGQGLQFLFEYFSETQRNKGNFPGRFSGRQFSNSRSEMNVSTLELGDSALYLCASSSGTGGAGNTEAFFGQGTRLTVV.

This clone was detected ten times or more. The chain employs TRBV29-1 and TRBJ1-4, with 7 nucleotides matching TRBD1. The CDR3 consists of 14 residues. CDR1 and CDR2 (germline): SQVTM, ANQGSEA. The V segment lost 6 bases and the J segment 8 bases; nucleotides outside the gene matches: 12. The CDR3: CSVSQGLEEEKLFF. CDR3 in DNA: TGCAGCGTGTCACAGGGGTTGGAGGAGGAAAAACTGTTTTTT.

This clone appeared many times. CDR3 residues: CASSVRGNTEAFF. For the CDR3, the DNA is TGTGCCAGCAGCGTCCGGGGGAACACTGAAGCTTTCTTT. The V gene is TRBV9, the J gene TRBJ1-1; D remains unclear. Trimming took off 2 bases at V and 1 base at J, with 6 bases between the two ends. The CDR3 sequence is 13 residues long. Germline CDR1 is SGDLS and CDR2 is YYNGEE. Based on the CDR3 plus reference TRBV9 and TRBJ1-1, the full variable domain is DSGVTQTPKHLITATGQRVTLRCSPRSGDLSVYWYQQSLDQGLQFLIQYYNGEERAKGNILERFSAQQFPDLHSELNLSSLELGDSALYFCASSVRGNTEAFFGQGTRLTVV.

CDR3 region: CASSPRGLAGGDEQFF. DNA for the CDR3: TGTGCCAGCAGCCCTAGGGGACTAGCGGGTGGGGATGAGCAGTTCTTC. The chain combines TRBV7-8 with TRBJ2-1; 12 bases line up with TRBD2. CDR1 is SGHVS and CDR2 is FQNEAQ in the germline V gene. CDR3 length: 16 amino acids. With V trimmed by 5 bases and J by 8 bases, 10 bases remained unmatched.

This clone has just a few counts. The V and J genes are TRBV15 and TRBJ2-2, with a possible D match to TRBD1 (5 bases). The germline gives CDR1 LNHNV, CDR2 YYDKDF (reference sequence). This CDR3 is 14 amino acids long. V was clipped by 11 bases and J by 1 base, with 14 bases between them. CDR3 region: CASARTRNTGELFF. The CDR3 bases are TGTGCCTCAGCCCGGACAAGGAACACCGGGGAGCTGTTTTTT.

This clone was recorded many times. The chain couples TRBV4-1 to TRBJ1-1, with D possibly being TRBD1 (6 bases). The germline V gene has CDR1 MGHRA and CDR2 YSYEKL. Trimming cost V 1 base and J 7 bases, with 16 bases left between them. The CDR3 runs to 15 residues. The CDR3 region has the DNA TGCGCCAGCAGCCAAGCCGACAGGCCGTTGGGTGAAGCTTTCTTT. Encoded protein: CASSQADRPLGEAFF.

This clone was detected many times. The chain has TRBV29-1 and TRBJ1-6, with TRBD1 matching 10 bases. The CDR3 contains 13 residues. V gave up 7 bases and J gave up 7 bases; unmatched junction bases: 4. Germline V gene data show CDR1 as SQVTM and CDR2 as ANQGSEA. This CDR3 is CSAGTGDNSPLHF. CDR3 nucleotides: TGCAGCGCTGGGACAGGGGACAATTCACCCCTCCACTTT.

A few counts support this clone. The chain uses TRBV15 and TRBJ2-5; TRBD2 aligns across 7 bases. CDR3 length equals 14 residues. The V and J ends lost 3 bases and 7 bases, in that order; junction bases with no gene match: 8. Germline-derived CDR1 and CDR2 are LNHNV and YYDKDF (reference sequence). The CDR3 sequence is CATSSDSPGGTQYF. In DNA, the CDR3 is TGTGCCACCAGCAGCGACAGTCCGGGGGGGACCCAGTACTTC. Combining the CDR3 with reference TRBV15 and TRBJ2-5 gives the whole variable domain DAMVIQNPRYQVTQFGKPVTLSCSQTLNHNVMYWYQQKSSQAPKLLFHYYDKDFNNEADTPDNFQSRRPNTSFCFLDIRSPGLGDTAMYLCATSSDSPGGTQYFGPGTRLLVL.

This clone was seen many times. The rearrangement links TRBV7-9 to TRBJ1-4; D gene ambiguous. Germline CDR1 SEHNR, CDR2 FQNEAQ (reference sequence). V lost 3 bases and J lost 4, with 6 bases in between. This CDR3 is built from 13 residues. The CDR3 sequence: CASSFLSNEKLFF. CDR3 nucleotide sequence: TGTGCCAGCAGCTTTCTCAGTAATGAAAAACTGTTTTTT.

This clone was seen many times. The chain combines TRBV6-5 with TRBJ1-5, with TRBD1 as a possible D gene (5 bases). CDR3 length: 15 amino acids. V lost 2 bases to trimming and J lost 1 base, with 9 bases between them. Germline CDR1 and CDR2: MNHEY and SVGAGI. The CDR3 is CASSYAAGSNQPQHF. DNA of the CDR3: TGTGCCAGCAGTTACGCGGCAGGGAGCAATCAGCCCCAGCATTTT.

This clone was found many times. The chain uses TRBV5-4 and TRBJ1-2; tentatively, D is TRBD1 (5 bases). The V end lost 3 bases, the J end lost 5 bases, and 8 bases lay between the germline ends. Germline V gene data show CDR1 as SGHNT and CDR2 as YYREEE (reference sequence). CDR3 length: 12 amino acids. The CDR3, as DNA: TGTGCCAGCAGCTCGTCAGGGTATGGCTACACCTTC. This translates into CASSSSGYGYTF. Complete variable domain (other parts from reference TRBV5-4 and TRBJ1-2): ETGVTQSPTHLIKTRGQQVTLRCSSQSGHNTVSWYQQALGQGPQFIFQYYREEENGRGNFPPRFSGLQFPNYSSELNVNALELDDSALYLCASSSSGYGYTFGSGTRLTVV.

In its sample, this clone was seen many times. The V gene is TRBV4-1, the J gene TRBJ2-1; 10 nucleotides agree with TRBD2. Germline loops: CDR1 MGHRA, CDR2 YSYEKL. V lost 2 bases to trimming and J lost 5 bases; unmatched junction nucleotides: 6. This CDR3 is built from 16 residues. CDR3 DNA: TGCGCCAGCAGCCAAAGGACCGGGACTAGCGACAATGAGCAGTTCTTC. It translates to CASSQRTGTSDNEQFF.

This clone was detected many times. The chain links TRBV9 to TRBJ1-1; TRBD1 matches at 8 bases. V was pared by 3 bases and J by 5 bases, with 3 bases of the junction left unmatched. Germline CDR1 and CDR2: SGDLS and YYNGEE. CDR3 size: 13 residues. The CDR3 region is CASSADRGTEAFF. CDR3 nucleotides: TGTGCCAGCAGCGCTGACAGGGGAACTGAAGCTTTCTTT.

This clone was detected a few times. An end of the junction differs from the germline gene, which may be a read error. The genes are TRBV10-1 and TRBJ2-3, with 7 positions matching TRBD1. The CDR3 is made up of 13 amino acids. CDR1 and CDR2 (germline): WNHNN, SYGVQD (reference sequence). The CDR3 nucleotides read TGCGCCAGCAGTGAGTGGGGGACAGATACGCAGTATTTC. It translates to CASSEWGTDTQYF.

This clone has a count of ten or more. This chain uses TRBV9 with TRBJ1-3; D is undetermined. Trimming took off 3 bases at V and 1 base at J, with 8 bases between the two ends. The CDR3 covers 14 residues. Germline V gene data show CDR1 as SGDLS and CDR2 as YYNGEE. CDR3 DNA sequence: TGTGCCAGCAGCGAATATCTATCTGGAAACACCATATATTTT. Protein sequence: CASSEYLSGNTIYF.

In its sample, this clone was seen many times. This sequence joins TRBV27 and TRBJ1-1; D is unresolved. Trimming removed 1 base from V and 3 bases from J, with 6 bases in between. Germline V gene sequence: CDR1 MNHEY, CDR2 SMNVEV (reference sequence). The CDR3 runs to 13 residues. In nucleotides, the CDR3 is TGTGCCAGCAGTTTATTATTCGACACTGAAGCTTTCTTT. Translating it yields CASSLLFDTEAFF.

This clone has at least ten counts. J is TRBJ2-1 and V is TRBV5-6; no clear D. CDR3 length: 11 amino acids. Germline V gene data show CDR1 as SGHDT and CDR2 as YYEEEE. Trimming stripped 1 base from V and 10 bases from J, with 6 bases between. The CDR3 here is CASSLLREQFF. The CDR3 DNA follows: TGTGCCAGCAGCTTGCTGAGGGAGCAGTTCTTC.

This clone was seen repeatedly, ten times or more. The rearrangement uses TRBV5-1 and TRBJ1-2, with unresolved D. This CDR3 is built from 14 residues. CDR1 is SGHRS, CDR2 YFSETQ, per germline. V was trimmed by 2 bases and J by 6 bases, leaving 14 bases between them. CDR3 residues: CASSFGSPADGYTF. The DNA for the CDR3 is TGCGCCAGCAGCTTCGGGTCTCCGGCGGATGGCTACACCTTC.

This clone was seen at least ten times. The V gene is TRBV10-3, the J gene TRBJ2-2; 11 nucleotides match TRBD2. V was clipped by 6 bases and J by 6 bases; unmatched bases: 9. This CDR3 is 16 amino acids long. Germline CDR1 ENHRY, CDR2 SYGVKD. The CDR3 nucleotides read TGTGCCATCAGCAAAATAGCGGGGGGGCCCCCCGGGGAGCTGTTTTTT. Protein: CAISKIAGGPPGELFF.

This clone was seen at least ten times. V gene TRBV5-1 combines with J gene TRBJ2-7; 7 bases are shared with TRBD2. Germline V CDR1 and CDR2: SGHRS, YFSETQ. The CDR3 has 15 amino acids. The V gene end was trimmed by 0 bases and the J gene end by 6 bases; junction bases not matched to a gene: 9. This CDR3 is CASSLESSGLAEQYF. Written as DNA, the CDR3 is TGCGCCAGCAGCTTGGAGTCTAGCGGTCTCGCCGAGCAGTACTTC.

The genes are TRBV19 and TRBJ2-3, with TRBD2 as a possible D gene (5 bases). Trimming took off 5 bases at V and 2 bases at J, with 17 bases between the two ends. This CDR3 has 16 amino acids. Germline V gives CDR1 LNHDA, CDR2 SQIVND (reference sequence). The CDR3 is CASSPIESRDTDTQYF. The CDR3 region has the DNA TGTGCCAGTAGTCCCATTGAGTCGAGGGACACAGATACGCAGTATTTT.

In its sample, this clone was seen many times. The chain uses TRBV6-5 and TRBJ1-3; 7 bases are a match to TRBD1. The ends lost 7 bases at V and 0 bases at J; junction bases unmatched: 3. CDR3 length equals 14 residues. Germline-derived CDR1 and CDR2 are MNHEY and SVGAGI. The CDR3 coding sequence is TGTGCCAGCACCCAGGGGGTCTCTGGAAACACCATATATTTT. It codes for CASTQGVSGNTIYF.

In this sample, this clone turned up many times. The J gene is TRBJ2-2, the V gene TRBV7-8; 16 bases match TRBD2. Germline V lookup: CDR1 SGHVS, CDR2 FQNEAQ. The CDR3 is 17 amino acids. The junction had 10 bases not matched to a gene; V was cut back by 10 bases and J by 5 bases. Written as DNA, the CDR3 is TGTGCCACCCAGGGACTAGCGGGAGGGCCAGGGACCGGGGAGCTGTTTTTT. Encoded protein: CATQGLAGGPGTGELFF.

The table lists this clone with many counts. J is TRBJ2-3 and V is TRBV18; D is perhaps TRBD2 (5 bases). V lost 3 bases and J lost 5, with 12 bases in between. This CDR3 is built from 14 residues. Germline assignment: CDR1 KGHSH and CDR2 LQKENI. The DNA of the CDR3 is TGTGCCAGCTCACCCGAGGGCAGGCTAGATACGCAGTATTTT. This sequence encodes CASSPEGRLDTQYF.

At least ten counts were recorded for this clone. CDR3 bases: TGTGCCAGCCAACATCTTTCCGGGGAGCTGTTTTTT. Translation: CASQHLSGELFF. This chain joins TRBV19 and TRBJ2-2; D is unclear. The CDR3 spans 12 residues. V lost 9 bases and J lost 6, with 11 bases in between. Germline lookup yields CDR1 LNHDA and CDR2 SQIVND (reference sequence).

The V gene is TRBV7-2, the J gene TRBJ2-5; unclear D gene. CDR3 length equals 16 residues. Trimming removed 2 bases at V and 1 base at J, with 14 bases between. CDR1 SGHTA and CDR2 FQGNSA come from the germline V gene. The CDR3 DNA is TGTGCCAGCAGCTTATCATCCCGCGTACCCCAAGAGACCCAGTACTTC. Its translation is CASSLSSRVPQETQYF.

The rearrangement joins TRBV5-1 to TRBJ2-7; D is possibly TRBD2 (5 bases). Germline CDR1 and CDR2: SGHRS and YFSETQ. V was shortened by 1 base and J by 4 bases, with 12 bases between the two germline ends. The CDR3 runs 14 residues. CDR3 bases: TGCGCCAGCAGCTTGCCGGGAAAGTTGTACGAGCAGTACTTC. This gives the protein CASSLPGKLYEQYF.

V gene TRBV19 combines with J gene TRBJ2-3, with 9 nucleotides matching TRBD1. The germline gives CDR1 LNHDA, CDR2 SQIVND (reference sequence). This CDR3 is 14 amino acids long. The ends lost 7 bases at V and 6 bases at J; junction bases unmatched: 8. The CDR3 region is CASTTGGAVDTQYF. The CDR3 region has the DNA TGTGCCAGTACCACAGGGGGCGCGGTTGATACGCAGTATTTT. Full variable domain (outside the CDR3, taken from reference TRBV19 and TRBJ2-3): DGGITQSPKYLFRKEGQNVTLSCEQNLNHDAMYWYRQDPGQGLRLIYYSQIVNDFQKGDIAEGYSVSREKKESFPLTVTSAQKNPTAFYLCASTTGGAVDTQYFGPGTRLTVL.